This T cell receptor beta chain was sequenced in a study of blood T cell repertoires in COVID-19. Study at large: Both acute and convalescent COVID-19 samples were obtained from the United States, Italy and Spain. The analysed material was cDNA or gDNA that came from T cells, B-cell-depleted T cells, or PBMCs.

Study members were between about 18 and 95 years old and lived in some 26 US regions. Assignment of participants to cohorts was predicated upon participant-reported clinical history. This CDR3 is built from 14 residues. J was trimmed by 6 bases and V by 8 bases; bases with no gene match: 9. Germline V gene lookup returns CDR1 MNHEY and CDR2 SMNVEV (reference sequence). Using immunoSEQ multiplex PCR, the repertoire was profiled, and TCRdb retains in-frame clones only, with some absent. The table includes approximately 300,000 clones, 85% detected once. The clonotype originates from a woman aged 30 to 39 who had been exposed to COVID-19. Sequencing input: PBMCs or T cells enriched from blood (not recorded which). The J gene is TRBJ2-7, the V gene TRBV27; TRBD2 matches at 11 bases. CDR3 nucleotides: TGTGCCAGCGCCCTGGGGACTAGCGGCGGCGAGCAGTACTTC. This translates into CASALGTSGGEQYF.